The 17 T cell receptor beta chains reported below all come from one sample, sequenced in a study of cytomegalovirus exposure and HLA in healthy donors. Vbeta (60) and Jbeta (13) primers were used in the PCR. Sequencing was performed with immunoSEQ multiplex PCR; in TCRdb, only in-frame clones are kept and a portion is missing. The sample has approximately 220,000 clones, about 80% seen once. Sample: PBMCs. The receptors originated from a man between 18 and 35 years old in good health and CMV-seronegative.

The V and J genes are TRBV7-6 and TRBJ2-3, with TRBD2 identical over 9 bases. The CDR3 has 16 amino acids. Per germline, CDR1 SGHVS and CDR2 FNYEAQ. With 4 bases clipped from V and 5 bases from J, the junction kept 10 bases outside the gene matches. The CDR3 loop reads CASSYIAGVGGDTQYF. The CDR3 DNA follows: TGTGCCAGCAGCTACATAGCGGGAGTAGGCGGAGATACGCAGTATTTT. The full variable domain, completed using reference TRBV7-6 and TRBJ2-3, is GAGVSQSPRYKVTKRGQDVALRCDPISGHVSLYWYRQALGQGPEFLTYFNYEAQQDKSGLPNDRFSAERPEGSISTLTIQRTEQRDSAMYRCASSYIAGVGGDTQYFGPGTRLTVL.

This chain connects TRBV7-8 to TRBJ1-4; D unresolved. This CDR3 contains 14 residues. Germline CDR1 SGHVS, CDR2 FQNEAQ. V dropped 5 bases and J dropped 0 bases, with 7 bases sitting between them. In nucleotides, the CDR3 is TGTGCCAGCAGCATCGGTGCAACTAATGAAAAACTGTTTTTT. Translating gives CASSIGATNEKLFF.

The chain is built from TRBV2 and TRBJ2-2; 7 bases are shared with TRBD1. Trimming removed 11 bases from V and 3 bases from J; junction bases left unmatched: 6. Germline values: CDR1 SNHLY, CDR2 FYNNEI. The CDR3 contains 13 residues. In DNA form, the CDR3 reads TGTGCCGTGAGGGGGCAGGACACCGGGGAGCTGTTTTTT. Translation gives CAVRGQDTGELFF.

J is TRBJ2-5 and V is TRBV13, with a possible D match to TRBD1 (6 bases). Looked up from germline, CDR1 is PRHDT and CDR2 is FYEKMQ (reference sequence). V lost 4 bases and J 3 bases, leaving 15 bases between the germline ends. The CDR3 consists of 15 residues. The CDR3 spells CASSYPQTGKETQYF. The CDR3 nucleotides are TGTGCCAGCAGCTATCCCCAGACAGGAAAAGAGACCCAGTACTTC.

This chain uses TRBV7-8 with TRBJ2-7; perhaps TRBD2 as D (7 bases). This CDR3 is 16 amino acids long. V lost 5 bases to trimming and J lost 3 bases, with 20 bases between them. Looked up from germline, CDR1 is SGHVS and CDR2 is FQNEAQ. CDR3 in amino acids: CASSPRVGGAGYEQYF. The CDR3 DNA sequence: TGTGCCAGCAGCCCCCGCGTGGGGGGGGCTGGCTACGAGCAGTACTTC.

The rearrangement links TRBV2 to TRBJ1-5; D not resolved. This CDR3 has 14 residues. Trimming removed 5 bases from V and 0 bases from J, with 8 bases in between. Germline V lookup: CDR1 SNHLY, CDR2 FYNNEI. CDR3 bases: TGTGCCAGCAGTCCGGAGCTTAGCAATCAGCCCCAGCATTTT. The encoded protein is CASSPELSNQPQHF. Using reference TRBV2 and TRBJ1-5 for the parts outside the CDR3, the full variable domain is EPEVTQTPSHQVTQMGQEVILRCVPISNHLYFYWYRQILGQKVEFLVSFYNNEISEKSEIFDDQFSVERPDGSNFTLKIRSTKLEDSAMYFCASSPELSNQPQHFGDGTRLSIL.

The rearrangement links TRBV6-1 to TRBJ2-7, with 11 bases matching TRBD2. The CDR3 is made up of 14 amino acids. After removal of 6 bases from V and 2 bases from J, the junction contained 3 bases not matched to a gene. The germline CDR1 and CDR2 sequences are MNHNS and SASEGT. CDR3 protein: CASRATSGTYEQYF. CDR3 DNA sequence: TGTGCCAGCAGAGCGACTAGCGGGACCTACGAGCAGTACTTC.

CDR3 protein: CASSTGTVYEQYF. CDR3 nucleotides: TGCGCCAGCAGCACCGGGACAGTTTACGAGCAGTACTTC. V gene TRBV5-1 combines with J gene TRBJ2-7, with 7 bases that match TRBD1. J lost 4 bases, V lost 4 bases, and 5 bases had no gene match. The germline CDR1 and CDR2 sequences are SGHRS and YFSETQ. This CDR3 has 13 amino acids.

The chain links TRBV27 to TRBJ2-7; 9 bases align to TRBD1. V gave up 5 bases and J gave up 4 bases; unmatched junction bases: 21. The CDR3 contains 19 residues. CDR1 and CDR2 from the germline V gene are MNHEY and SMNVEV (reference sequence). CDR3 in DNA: TGTGCCAGCAGTGTAACAGGGGGCGGCCCTATTGGATTTTGTTACGAGCAGTACTTC. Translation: CASSVTGGGPIGFCYEQYF.

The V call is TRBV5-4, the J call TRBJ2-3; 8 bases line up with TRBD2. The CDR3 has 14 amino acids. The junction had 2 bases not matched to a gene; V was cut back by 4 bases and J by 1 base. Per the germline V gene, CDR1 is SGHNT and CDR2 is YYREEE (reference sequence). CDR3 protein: CASSPGGRTDTQYF. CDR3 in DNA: TGTGCCAGCAGCCCGGGGGGGCGCACAGATACGCAGTATTTT.

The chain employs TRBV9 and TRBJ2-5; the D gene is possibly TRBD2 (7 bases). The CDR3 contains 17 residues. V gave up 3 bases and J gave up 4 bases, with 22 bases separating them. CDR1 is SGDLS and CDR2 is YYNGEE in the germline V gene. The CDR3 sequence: CASSGGRGTISGETQYF. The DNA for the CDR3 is TGTGCCAGCAGCGGGGGGAGGGGGACAATTTCAGGAGAGACCCAGTACTTC.

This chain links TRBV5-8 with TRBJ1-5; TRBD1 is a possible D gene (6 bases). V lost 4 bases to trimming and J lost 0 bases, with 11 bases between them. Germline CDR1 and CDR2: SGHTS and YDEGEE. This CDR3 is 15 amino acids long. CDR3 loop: CASSADSYSNQPQHF. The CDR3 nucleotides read TGTGCCAGCAGCGCGGACAGTTATAGCAATCAGCCCCAGCATTTT.

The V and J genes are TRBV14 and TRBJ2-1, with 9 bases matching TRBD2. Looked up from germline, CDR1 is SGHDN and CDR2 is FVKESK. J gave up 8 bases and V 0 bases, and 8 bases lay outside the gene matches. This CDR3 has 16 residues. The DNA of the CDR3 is TGTGCCAGCAGCCAAGATCTGAGCGGGAGGACCCATGAGCAGTTCTTC. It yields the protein CASSQDLSGRTHEQFF.

CDR3 amino acids: CASSSRLAGGRETQYF. DNA of the CDR3: TGTGCCAGCAGCTCCCGACTAGCGGGAGGCCGTGAGACCCAGTACTTC. The chain carries TRBV7-9 and TRBJ2-5; 13 nucleotides match TRBD2. CDR1 is SEHNR, CDR2 FQNEAQ, per germline (reference sequence). This CDR3 spans 16 amino acids. V shed 4 bases and J 5 bases; nucleotides not matched to a gene: 7.

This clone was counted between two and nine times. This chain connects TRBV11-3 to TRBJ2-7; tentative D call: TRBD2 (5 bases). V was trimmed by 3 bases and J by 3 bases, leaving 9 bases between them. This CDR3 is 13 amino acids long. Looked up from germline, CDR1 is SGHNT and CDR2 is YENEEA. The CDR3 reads CASSFGLSYEQYF. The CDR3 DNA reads TGTGCCAGCAGCTTCGGACTCAGCTACGAGCAGTACTTC.

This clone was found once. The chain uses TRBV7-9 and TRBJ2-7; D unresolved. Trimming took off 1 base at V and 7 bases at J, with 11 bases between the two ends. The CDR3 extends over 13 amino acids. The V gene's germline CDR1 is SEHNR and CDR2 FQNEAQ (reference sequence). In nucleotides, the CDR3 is TGTGCCAGCAGCTTAGTTGCCGGTGGTGAGCAGTACTTC. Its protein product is CASSLVAGGEQYF.

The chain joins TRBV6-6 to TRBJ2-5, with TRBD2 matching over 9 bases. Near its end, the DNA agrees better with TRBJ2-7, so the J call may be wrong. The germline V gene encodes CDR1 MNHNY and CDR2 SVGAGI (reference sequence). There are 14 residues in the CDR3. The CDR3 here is CASSPLAGDYEQYF. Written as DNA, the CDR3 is TGTGCCAGCAGCCCGTTAGCGGGAGACTACGAGCAGTACTTC.